These 22 T cell receptor beta chains came from one sample sequenced in a study of blood T cell repertoires in COVID-19. Profiled with immunoSEQ multiplex PCR; TCRdb holds only in-frame clones, not every one. The table includes roughly 280,000 clones, about 88% detected once. Sample: PBMCs or T cells enriched from blood (not recorded which). The receptors here all came from a woman aged 45-60 years who had recovered from COVID-19.

This rearrangement joins TRBV2 to TRBJ1-6, with D possibly TRBD1 on 5 matching bases. The germline V gene encodes CDR1 SNHLY and CDR2 FYNNEI. The CDR3 sequence is 15 residues long. V lost 7 bases to trimming and J lost 8 bases, with 18 bases between them. As DNA, the CDR3 is TGTGCCAGCACTGTTGTCGGGGGTGGTGATTCACCCCTCCACTTT. Protein sequence: CASTVVGGGDSPLHF.

The chain carries TRBV7-9 and TRBJ2-3; a weak D match, TRBD1 (5 bases). Germline values: CDR1 SEHNR, CDR2 FQNEAQ (reference sequence). Trimming shortened V by 0 bases and J by 4 bases, and 8 bases separated the two germline ends. The CDR3 is 14 amino acids. CDR3 region: CASSLAQGADTQYF. For the CDR3, the DNA is TGTGCCAGCAGCTTAGCTCAGGGCGCAGATACGCAGTATTTT. The full variable domain, rest sourced from reference TRBV7-9 and TRBJ2-3, is DTGVSQNPRHKITKRGQNVTFRCDPISEHNRLYWYRQTLGQGPEFLTYFQNEAQLEKSRLLSDRFSAERPKGSFSTLEIQRTEQGDSAMYLCASSLAQGADTQYFGPGTRLTVL.

This clone was seen a few times. V gene TRBV9 combines with J gene TRBJ1-5; D is uncertain. This CDR3 spans 15 amino acids. V shed 0 bases and J shed 2 bases, with 9 bases lying between them. Per the germline V gene, CDR1 is SGDLS and CDR2 is YYNGEE. The CDR3 loop is CASSVDREGNQPQHF. CDR3 in DNA: TGTGCCAGCAGCGTAGACCGGGAGGGCAATCAGCCCCAGCATTTT. Based on the CDR3 plus reference TRBV9 and TRBJ1-5, the full variable domain is DSGVTQTPKHLITATGQRVTLRCSPRSGDLSVYWYQQSLDQGLQFLIQYYNGEERAKGNILERFSAQQFPDLHSELNLSSLELGDSALYFCASSVDREGNQPQHFGDGTRLSIL.

This chain links TRBV28 with TRBJ1-4, with 8 bases fitting TRBD1. The length of the CDR3 is 17 residues. Germline V gene sequence: CDR1 MDHEN, CDR2 SYDVKM. The ends lost 4 bases at V and 1 base at J; junction bases unmatched: 8. CDR3 in amino acids: CASSSGGTGLTNEKLFF. The CDR3 nucleotides read TGTGCCAGCAGTTCCGGCGGGACAGGCTTAACTAATGAAAAACTGTTTTTT. Variable domain in full (rest from reference TRBV28 and TRBJ1-4): DVKVTQSSRYLVKRTGEKVFLECVQDMDHENMFWYRQDPGLGLRLIYFSYDVKMKEKGDIPEGYSVSREKKERFSLILESASTNQTSMYLCASSSGGTGLTNEKLFFGSGTQLSVL.

The chain links TRBV15 to TRBJ2-2; D may be TRBD2 (5 bases). The CDR3 extends over 15 amino acids. The V gene's germline CDR1 is LNHNV and CDR2 YYDKDF (reference sequence). Trimming removed 3 bases from V and 2 bases from J, with 10 bases in between. The CDR3 spells CATSRTTGNTGELFF. The CDR3 DNA reads as TGTGCCACCAGCAGGACGACGGGAAACACCGGGGAGCTGTTTTTT.

CDR3 nucleotide sequence: TGTGCCAGTACCATAGCGGGAAAGAATGAGCAGTTCTTC. Its translation is CASTIAGKNEQFF. This sequence joins TRBV19 and TRBJ2-1; TRBD2 matches 8 bases. This CDR3 comprises 13 residues. With V trimmed by 7 bases and J by 7 bases, 6 bases remained unmatched. Germline lookup yields CDR1 LNHDA and CDR2 SQIVND (reference sequence). The whole variable domain, remainder taken from reference TRBV19 and TRBJ2-1, is DGGITQSPKYLFRKEGQNVTLSCEQNLNHDAMYWYRQDPGQGLRLIYYSQIVNDFQKGDIAEGYSVSREKKESFPLTVTSAQKNPTAFYLCASTIAGKNEQFFGPGTRLTVL.

The chain has TRBV28 and TRBJ2-1; TRBD2 is a possible D gene (5 bases). CDR1 is MDHEN, CDR2 SYDVKM, per germline. Deletions cut 5 bases from V and 14 bases from J, with 25 bases between. This CDR3 has 15 residues. The CDR3 loop is CASSPPGLRGLEKFF. The CDR3 DNA follows: TGTGCCAGCAGTCCCCCAGGACTCCGCGGTCTAGAAAAGTTCTTC.

The genes are TRBV18 and TRBJ1-4; D perhaps matches TRBD1 (5 bases). The germline gives CDR1 KGHSH, CDR2 LQKENI. Trimming pared 2 bases from V and 4 bases from J, leaving 14 bases between. The CDR3 runs to 16 residues. The CDR3 loop reads CASSPSVRGNNEKLFF. The CDR3 coding sequence is TGTGCCAGCTCACCATCTGTAAGGGGTAATAATGAAAAACTGTTTTTT.

This sequence joins TRBV18 and TRBJ1-1, with D possibly TRBD1 on 5 matching bases. The germline V gene has CDR1 KGHSH and CDR2 LQKENI. Trimming pared 2 bases from V and 4 bases from J, leaving 8 bases between. The CDR3 has 13 residues. The CDR3 protein is CASSPSGFTEAFF. For the CDR3, the DNA is TGTGCCAGCTCACCATCAGGGTTCACTGAAGCTTTCTTT.

The CDR3 sequence is CASRQHLAVYNEQFF. Written as DNA, the CDR3 is TGTGCCAGCCGACAACATCTAGCGGTGTACAATGAGCAGTTCTTC. This chain joins TRBV6-5 and TRBJ2-1; 7 bases line up with TRBD2. Trimming removed 8 bases from V and 4 bases from J; junction bases left unmatched: 11. The CDR3 is made up of 15 amino acids. CDR1 and CDR2 (germline): MNHEY, SVGAGI.

V is TRBV5-1 and J is TRBJ1-1; D remains unclear. CDR1 is SGHRS, CDR2 YFSETQ, per germline. V lost 2 bases to trimming and J lost 8 bases, with 19 bases between them. The CDR3 length is 15 residues. DNA for the CDR3: TGCGCCAGCAGCTTTAACCCCGCTCAACAGCCAGAAGCTTTCTTT. Its translation is CASSFNPAQQPEAFF.

The V and J genes are TRBV6-1 and TRBJ2-1; 12 nucleotides agree with TRBD2. CDR1 MNHNS and CDR2 SASEGT come from the germline V gene. J lost 12 bases, V lost 3 bases, and 3 bases had no gene match. The CDR3 has 13 residues. The CDR3 nucleotides are TGTGCCAGCAGTGAGCTAGCGGGAGGGCGGCAGTTCTTC. It codes for CASSELAGGRQFF.

The J gene is TRBJ2-1, the V gene TRBV5-5, with TRBD1 matching 7 bases. V lost 1 base and J lost 2; bases outside the gene matches: 3. This CDR3 has 15 residues. Looked up from germline, CDR1 is SGHKS and CDR2 is YYEKEE (reference sequence). CDR3 nucleotide sequence: TGTGCCAGCAGCTTGCAGCAGGGGGCCTACAATGAGCAGTTCTTC. It specifies CASSLQQGAYNEQFF. Supplemented by reference TRBV5-5 and TRBJ2-1, the full variable domain reads DAGVTQSPTHLIKTRGQQVTLRCSPISGHKSVSWYQQVLGQGPQFIFQYYEKEERGRGNFPDRFSARQFPNYSSELNVNALLLGDSALYLCASSLQQGAYNEQFFGPGTRLTVL.

Written as DNA, the CDR3 is TGTGCCAGCAGTAGGAGTTCGGTGTTCGGCACTGAAGCTTTCTTT. This translates into CASSRSSVFGTEAFF. The chain is built from TRBV6-5 and TRBJ1-1; D gene ambiguous. This CDR3 region has 15 residues. Germline V gives CDR1 MNHEY, CDR2 SVGAGI. V was clipped by 5 bases and J by 4 bases, with 17 bases between them.

The chain links TRBV24-1 to TRBJ1-1; a possible D gene is TRBD1 (6 bases). CDR3 length equals 14 residues. The germline CDR1 and CDR2 sequences are KGHDR and SFDVKD. The V and J ends lost 5 bases and 4 bases respectively, with 13 bases between them. As DNA, the CDR3 is TGTGCCACCAGTGGTCCAGGGGCGAGCACTGAAGCTTTCTTT. Residues: CATSGPGASTEAFF.

The chain carries TRBV7-2 and TRBJ1-2; D remains unclear. Between the trimmed V and J ends, which lost 5 bases and 6 bases, there was a span of 13 bases. Germline values: CDR1 SGHTA, CDR2 FQGNSA. The CDR3 consists of 13 residues. CDR3 region: CASSARSRDGYTF. CDR3 nucleotide sequence: TGTGCCAGCAGCGCCCGAAGCCGGGATGGCTACACCTTC.

The chain has TRBV5-1 and TRBJ2-3, with D perhaps TRBD1 (5 bases). The CDR3 spans 14 residues. Germline-derived CDR1 and CDR2 are SGHRS and YFSETQ. With 3 bases removed from V and 1 base from J, the gap between germline ends came to 9 bases. CDR3 nucleotides: TGCGCCAGCAGCTCCTCCAGGGGCACAGATACGCAGTATTTT. Amino acids: CASSSSRGTDTQYF.

The chain joins TRBV18 to TRBJ2-7; 8 positions match TRBD2. The CDR3 has 16 residues. V dropped 0 bases and J dropped 3; count of bases not matched to a gene: 7. The germline V gene has CDR1 KGHSH and CDR2 LQKENI. Here the CDR3 reads CASSPPLAGQIYEQYF. In DNA, the CDR3 is TGTGCCAGCTCACCACCTCTAGCGGGTCAGATCTACGAGCAGTACTTC. The entire variable domain, with the rest obtained from reference TRBV18 and TRBJ2-7, is as follows: NAGVMQNPRHLVRRRGQEARLRCSPMKGHSHVYWYRQLPEEGLKFMVYLQKENIIDESGMPKERFSAEFPKEGPSILRIQQVVRGDSAAYFCASSPPLAGQIYEQYFGPGTRLTVT.

This clone was recorded once. This sequence joins TRBV7-8 and TRBJ2-4; maybe TRBD1 (6 bases). V was pared by 6 bases and J by 2 bases, with 23 bases between. Looked up from germline, CDR1 is SGHVS and CDR2 is FQNEAQ. The CDR3 has 18 amino acids. CDR3 residues: CASSQNDQGSGSKNIQYF. The CDR3 DNA is TGTGCCAGCAGTCAAAACGACCAGGGGTCGGGGTCCAAAAACATTCAGTACTTC. Drawing the rest from reference TRBV7-8 and TRBJ2-4, the complete variable domain is GAGVSQSPRYKVAKRGQDVALRCDPISGHVSLFWYQQALGQGPEFLTYFQNEAQLDKSGLPSDRFFAERPEGSVSTLKIQRTQQEDSAVYLCASSQNDQGSGSKNIQYFGAGTRLSVL.

The chain recombines TRBV7-9 with TRBJ2-7, with TRBD1 as a possible D gene (6 bases). The germline gives CDR1 SEHNR, CDR2 FQNEAQ (reference sequence). CDR3 length: 14 amino acids. With 1 base removed from V and 5 bases from J, the gap between germline ends came to 12 bases. The CDR3 bases are TGTGCCAGCAGCTTAGATTACAGGGCCCACGAGCAGTACTTC. Protein sequence: CASSLDYRAHEQYF.

V usage is TRBV30 and J usage is TRBJ1-1, with D unresolved. Germline lookup yields CDR1 GTSNPN and CDR2 SVGIG (reference sequence). The CDR3 has 13 residues. Between the trimmed V and J ends, which lost 0 bases and 2 bases, there was a span of 7 bases. The CDR3 protein is CAWSVQTNTEAFF. The CDR3, as DNA: TGTGCCTGGAGTGTACAGACCAACACTGAAGCTTTCTTT.

The rearrangement joins TRBV28 to TRBJ2-7, with D perhaps matching TRBD2 (5 bases). CDR3 size: 12 residues. Germline V CDR1 and CDR2: MDHEN, SYDVKM. The V and J ends lost 1 base and 7 bases respectively, with 8 bases between them. The CDR3 coding sequence is TGTGCCAGCAGTTTATCGTCGGGAGAGCAGTACTTC. Residues: CASSLSSGEQYF.